This T cell receptor (beta chain) was recovered during a study of shared clonotypes between healthy human individuals. The protocol was immunoSEQ multiplex PCR, while the TCRdb copy is restricted to in-frame clones and leaves out a portion. The table shows some 2.4 million clones, with more than 85% occurring only once. This CDR3 has 15 amino acids. V shed 3 bases, J shed 2 bases, and the junction held 6 bases outside the gene matches. The germline V gene has CDR1 SGHNT and CDR2 YYREEE (reference sequence). The chain recombines TRBV5-4 with TRBJ2-7; the match to TRBD2 covers 9 bases. The sequence derives from a young man in good health. Some clones in this sample may be carry-over from other donors' samples. The sequenced sample was naive CD4+ T cells from PBMCs. Subset specified: CD45RA+ positively selected. The CDR3 bases are TGTGCCAGCAGCTACCGACTAGCGGACCCCTACGAGCAGTACTTC. It encodes CASSYRLADPYEQYF.